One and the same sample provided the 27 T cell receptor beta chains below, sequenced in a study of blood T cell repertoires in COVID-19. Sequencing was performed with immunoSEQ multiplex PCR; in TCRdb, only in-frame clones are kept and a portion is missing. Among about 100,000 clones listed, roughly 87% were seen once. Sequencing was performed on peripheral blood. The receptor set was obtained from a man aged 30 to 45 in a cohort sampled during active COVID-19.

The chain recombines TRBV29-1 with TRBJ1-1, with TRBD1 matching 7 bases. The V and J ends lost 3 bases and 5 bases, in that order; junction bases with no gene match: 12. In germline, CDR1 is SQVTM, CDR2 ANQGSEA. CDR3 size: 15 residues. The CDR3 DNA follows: TGCAGCGTTGAGGAGGGGGCGGACTTTTTGACTGAAGCTTTCTTT. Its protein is CSVEEGADFLTEAFF.

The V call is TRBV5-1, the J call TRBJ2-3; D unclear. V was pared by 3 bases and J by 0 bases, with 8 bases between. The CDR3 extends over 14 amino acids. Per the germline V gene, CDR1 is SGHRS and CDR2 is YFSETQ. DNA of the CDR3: TGCGCCAGCAGCTCCGGTCGGAGCACAGATACGCAGTATTTT. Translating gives CASSSGRSTDTQYF.

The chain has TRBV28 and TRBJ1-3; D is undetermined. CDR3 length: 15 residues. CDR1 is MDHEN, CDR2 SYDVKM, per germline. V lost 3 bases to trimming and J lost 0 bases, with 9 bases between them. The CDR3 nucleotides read TGTGCCAGCAGTTTTCGCCAGTCCTCTGGAAACACCATATATTTT. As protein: CASSFRQSSGNTIYF.

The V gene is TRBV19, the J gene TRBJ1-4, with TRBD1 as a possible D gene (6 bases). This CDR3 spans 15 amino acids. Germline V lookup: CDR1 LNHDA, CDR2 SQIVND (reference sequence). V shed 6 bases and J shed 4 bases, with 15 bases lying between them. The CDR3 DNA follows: TGTGCCAGTAGAATCACAGGGCCCGTTAATGAAAAACTGTTTTTT. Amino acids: CASRITGPVNEKLFF.

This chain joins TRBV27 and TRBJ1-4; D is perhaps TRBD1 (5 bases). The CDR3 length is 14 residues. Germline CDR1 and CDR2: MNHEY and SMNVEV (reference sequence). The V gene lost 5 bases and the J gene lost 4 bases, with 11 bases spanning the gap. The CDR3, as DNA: TGTGCCAGCAGTCCTCGGGACTTTAATGAAAAACTGTTTTTT. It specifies CASSPRDFNEKLFF.

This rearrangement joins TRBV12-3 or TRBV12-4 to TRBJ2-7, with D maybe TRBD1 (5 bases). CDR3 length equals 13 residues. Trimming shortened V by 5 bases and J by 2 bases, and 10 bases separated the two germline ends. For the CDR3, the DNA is TGTGCCAGCAGTCGTACAGGTGCCTACGAGCAGTACTTC. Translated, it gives CASSRTGAYEQYF.

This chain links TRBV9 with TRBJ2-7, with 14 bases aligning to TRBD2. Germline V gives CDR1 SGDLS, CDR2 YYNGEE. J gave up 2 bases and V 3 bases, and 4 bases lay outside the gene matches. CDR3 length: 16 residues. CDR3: CASSGGTSGGTYEQYF. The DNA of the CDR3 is TGTGCCAGCAGCGGTGGGACTAGCGGGGGCACCTACGAGCAGTACTTC.

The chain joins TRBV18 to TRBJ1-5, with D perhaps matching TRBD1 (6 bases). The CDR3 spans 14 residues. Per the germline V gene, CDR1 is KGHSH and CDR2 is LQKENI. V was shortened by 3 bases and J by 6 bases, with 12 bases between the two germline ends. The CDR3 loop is CASSPNRDTQPQHF. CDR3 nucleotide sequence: TGTGCCAGCTCACCGAACAGGGACACTCAGCCCCAGCATTTT.

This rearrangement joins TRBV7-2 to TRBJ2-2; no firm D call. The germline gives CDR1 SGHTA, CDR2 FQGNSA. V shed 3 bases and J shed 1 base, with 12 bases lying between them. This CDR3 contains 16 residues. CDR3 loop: CASSFQSSGNTGELFF. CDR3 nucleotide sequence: TGTGCCAGCAGCTTTCAATCGTCCGGGAACACCGGGGAGCTGTTTTTT. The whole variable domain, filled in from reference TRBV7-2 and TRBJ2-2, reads GAGVSQSPSNKVTEKGKDVELRCDPISGHTALYWYRQSLGQGLEFLIYFQGNSAPDKSGLPSDRFSAERTGGSVSTLTIQRTQQEDSAVYLCASSFQSSGNTGELFFGEGSRLTVL.

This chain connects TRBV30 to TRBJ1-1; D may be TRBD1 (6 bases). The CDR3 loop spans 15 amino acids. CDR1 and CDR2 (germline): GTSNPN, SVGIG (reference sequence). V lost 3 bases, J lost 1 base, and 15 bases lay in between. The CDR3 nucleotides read TGTGCCTGGAGCGGACAGTGGGCCGGGAACACTGAAGCTTTCTTT. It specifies CAWSGQWAGNTEAFF. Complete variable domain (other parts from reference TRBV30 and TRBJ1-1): SQTIHQWPATLVQPVGSPLSLECTVEGTSNPNLYWYRQAAGRGLQLLFYSVGIGQISSEVPQNLSASRPQDRQFILSSKKLLLSDSGFYLCAWSGQWAGNTEAFFGQGTRLTVV.

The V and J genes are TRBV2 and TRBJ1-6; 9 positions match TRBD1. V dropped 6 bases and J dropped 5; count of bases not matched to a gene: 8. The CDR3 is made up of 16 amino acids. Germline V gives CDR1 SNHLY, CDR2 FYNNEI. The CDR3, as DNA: TGTGCCAGCAGCGACGTCGGGACAGGGAATAATTCACCCCTCCACTTT. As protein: CASSDVGTGNNSPLHF.

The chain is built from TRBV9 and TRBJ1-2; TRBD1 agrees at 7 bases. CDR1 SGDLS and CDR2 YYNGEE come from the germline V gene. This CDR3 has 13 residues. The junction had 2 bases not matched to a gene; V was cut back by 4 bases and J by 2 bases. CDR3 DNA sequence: TGTGCCAGCAGCAGGACAGGCAACTATGGCTACACCTTC. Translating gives CASSRTGNYGYTF.

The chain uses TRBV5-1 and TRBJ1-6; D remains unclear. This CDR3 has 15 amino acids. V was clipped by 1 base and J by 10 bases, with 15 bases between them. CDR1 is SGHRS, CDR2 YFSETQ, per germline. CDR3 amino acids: CASSLQSTRWSPLHF. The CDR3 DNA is TGCGCCAGCAGCTTGCAAAGTACCAGGTGGTCACCCCTCCACTTT.

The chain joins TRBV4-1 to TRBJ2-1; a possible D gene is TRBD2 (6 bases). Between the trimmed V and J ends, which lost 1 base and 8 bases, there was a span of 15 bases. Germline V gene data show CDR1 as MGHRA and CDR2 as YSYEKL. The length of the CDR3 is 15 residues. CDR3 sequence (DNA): TGCGCCAGCAGCCAAGTGCAAGCGGGCGGGGATGAGCAGTTCTTC. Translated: CASSQVQAGGDEQFF.

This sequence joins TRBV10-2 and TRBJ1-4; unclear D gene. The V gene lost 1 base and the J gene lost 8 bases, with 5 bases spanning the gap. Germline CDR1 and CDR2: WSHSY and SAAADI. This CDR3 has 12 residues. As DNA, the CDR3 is TGCGCCAGCAGTGAGTTAATGGAAAAACTGTTTTTT. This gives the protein CASSELMEKLFF.

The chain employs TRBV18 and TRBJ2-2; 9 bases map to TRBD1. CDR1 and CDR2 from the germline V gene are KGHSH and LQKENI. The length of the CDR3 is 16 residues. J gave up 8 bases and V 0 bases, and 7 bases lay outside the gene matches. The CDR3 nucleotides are TGTGCCAGCTCACCACCGGGACAGGGAGTATCGGGGGAGCTGTTTTTT. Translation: CASSPPGQGVSGELFF.

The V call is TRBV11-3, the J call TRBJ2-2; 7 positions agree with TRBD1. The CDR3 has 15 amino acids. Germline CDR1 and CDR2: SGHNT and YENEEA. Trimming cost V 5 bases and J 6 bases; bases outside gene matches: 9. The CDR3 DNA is TGTGCCAGCAGCCGGGTCGGGACAGACGCCGGGGAGCTGTTTTTT. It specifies CASSRVGTDAGELFF.

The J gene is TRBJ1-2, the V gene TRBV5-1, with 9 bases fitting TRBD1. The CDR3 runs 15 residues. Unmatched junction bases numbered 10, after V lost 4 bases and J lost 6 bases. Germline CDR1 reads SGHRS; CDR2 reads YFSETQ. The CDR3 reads CASSRGQGRSDGYTF. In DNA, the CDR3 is TGCGCCAGCAGCCGCGGACAGGGGAGGTCGGATGGCTACACCTTC.

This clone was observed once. This chain's CDR3 is CASSLEVRGQGETQYF. The CDR3 bases are TGTGCCAGCAGCTTAGAGGTCAGGGGGCAGGGAGAGACCCAGTACTTC. The chain carries TRBV7-6 and TRBJ2-5; 8 bases agree with TRBD1. The germline V gene has CDR1 SGHVS and CDR2 FNYEAQ. The CDR3 runs 16 residues. V shed 1 base and J 4 bases; nucleotides not matched to a gene: 8.

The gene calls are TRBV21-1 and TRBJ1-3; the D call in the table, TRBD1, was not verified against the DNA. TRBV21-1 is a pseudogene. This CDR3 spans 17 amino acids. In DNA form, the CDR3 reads TGTGCCAGCAGCCACCGGGACAGGGGGGGAGGTGGAAACACCATATATTTT. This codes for CASSHRDRGGGGNTIYF.

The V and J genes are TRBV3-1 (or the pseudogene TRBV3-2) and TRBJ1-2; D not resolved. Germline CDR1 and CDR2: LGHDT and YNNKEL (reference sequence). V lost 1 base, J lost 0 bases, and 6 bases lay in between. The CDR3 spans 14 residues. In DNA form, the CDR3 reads TGTGCCAGCAGCCAAGTGGCCTCTAACTATGGCTACACCTTC. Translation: CASSQVASNYGYTF.

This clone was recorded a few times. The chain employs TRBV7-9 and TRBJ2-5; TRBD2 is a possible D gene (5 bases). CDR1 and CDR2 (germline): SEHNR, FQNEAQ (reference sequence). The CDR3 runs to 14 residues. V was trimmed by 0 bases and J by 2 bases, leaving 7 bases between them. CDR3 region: CASSLAREQETQYF. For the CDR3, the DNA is TGTGCCAGCAGCTTAGCGAGGGAACAAGAGACCCAGTACTTC.

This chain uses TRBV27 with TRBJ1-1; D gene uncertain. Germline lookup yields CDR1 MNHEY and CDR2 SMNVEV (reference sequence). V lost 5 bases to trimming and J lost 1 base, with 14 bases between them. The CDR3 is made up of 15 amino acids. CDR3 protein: CASSVSGGSNTEAFF. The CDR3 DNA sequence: TGTGCCAGCAGTGTCAGTGGAGGTTCGAACACTGAAGCTTTCTTT.

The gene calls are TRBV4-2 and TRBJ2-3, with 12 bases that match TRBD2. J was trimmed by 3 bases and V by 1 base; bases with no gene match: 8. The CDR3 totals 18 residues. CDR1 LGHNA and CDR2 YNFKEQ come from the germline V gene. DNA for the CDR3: TGTGCCAGCAGCCAAGCTCCCAGACTAGCGGGGGATACAGATACGCAGTATTTT. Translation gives CASSQAPRLAGDTDTQYF.

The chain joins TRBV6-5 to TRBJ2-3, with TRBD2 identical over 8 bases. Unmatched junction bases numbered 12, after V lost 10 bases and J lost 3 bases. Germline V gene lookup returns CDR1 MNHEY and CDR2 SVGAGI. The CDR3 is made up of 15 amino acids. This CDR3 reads CATSGRGDVTDTQYF. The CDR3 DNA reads TGTGCCACCTCGGGGCGGGGGGATGTGACAGATACGCAGTATTTT.

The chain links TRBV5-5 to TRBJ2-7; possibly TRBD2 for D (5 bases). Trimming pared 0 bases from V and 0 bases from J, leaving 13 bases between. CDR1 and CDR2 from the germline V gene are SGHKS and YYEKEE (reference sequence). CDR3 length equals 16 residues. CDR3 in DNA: TGTGCCAGCAGCTTGGTTGAGGGTTGGGGCTCCTACGAGCAGTACTTC. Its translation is CASSLVEGWGSYEQYF. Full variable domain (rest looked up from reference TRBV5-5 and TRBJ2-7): DAGVTQSPTHLIKTRGQQVTLRCSPISGHKSVSWYQQVLGQGPQFIFQYYEKEERGRGNFPDRFSARQFPNYSSELNVNALLLGDSALYLCASSLVEGWGSYEQYFGPGTRLTVT.

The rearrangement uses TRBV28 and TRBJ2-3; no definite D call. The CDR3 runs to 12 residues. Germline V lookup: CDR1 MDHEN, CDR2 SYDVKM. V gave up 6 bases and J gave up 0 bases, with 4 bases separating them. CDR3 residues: CASRTSTDTQYF. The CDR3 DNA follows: TGTGCCAGCAGAACTAGCACAGATACGCAGTATTTT.